This entry lists 28 T cell receptor beta chains sequenced from one sample in a study of blood T cell repertoires in COVID-19 (dated by TCRdb to 2020 to 2021). Library prep was done by the immunoSEQ multiplex PCR assay. Sourced from immuneACCESS, this table was stored by TCRdb with only in-frame sequences that have V and J called. A share of the clones is absent; for the studies checked, an unresolved V gene accounts for under half, and the remainder has no known explanation. The sample table holds approximately 350,000 clones, of which 80% to 90% were seen once. The ten largest make up 0.95% to 1.5% of the sample. The material sequenced was peripheral blood. These receptors were collected from a man between 40 and 49 years old with acute or convalescent COVID-19.

The genes are TRBV5-1 and TRBJ1-2, with 7 bases identical to TRBD1. With V trimmed by 4 bases and J by 2 bases, 8 bases remained unmatched. The CDR3 runs to 15 residues. The germline gives CDR1 SGHRS, CDR2 YFSETQ. The CDR3 is CASSTNTGVNYGYTF. The CDR3 DNA reads TGCGCCAGCAGCACGAACACAGGGGTGAACTATGGCTACACCTTC.

This chain joins TRBV7-2 and TRBJ2-2; 9 bases fit TRBD1. CDR3 length equals 17 residues. With 7 bases clipped from V and 6 bases from J, the junction kept 15 bases outside the gene matches. Germline CDR1 is SGHTA and CDR2 is FQGNSA. The CDR3 reads CASIATSGTGKSGELFF. CDR3 coding DNA: TGTGCCAGCATCGCCACCTCCGGGACAGGGAAGTCCGGGGAGCTGTTTTTT.

The chain couples TRBV27 to TRBJ2-1; 9 bases align to TRBD2. This CDR3 is 18 amino acids long. Germline lookup yields CDR1 MNHEY and CDR2 SMNVEV (reference sequence). The trim removed 2 bases at V and 6 bases at J, leaving 14 bases unmatched. CDR3 region: CASSLGFLAGGPGNEQFF. DNA for the CDR3: TGTGCCAGCAGTTTAGGATTCTTGGCGGGGGGGCCTGGCAATGAGCAGTTCTTC.

V usage is TRBV5-1 and J usage is TRBJ1-5, with 8 bases identical to TRBD1. Germline CDR1 and CDR2: SGHRS and YFSETQ. The CDR3 loop spans 15 amino acids. J was trimmed by 0 bases and V by 4 bases; bases with no gene match: 3. DNA for the CDR3: TGCGCCAGCAGCCCAGGACAGGGTAGCAATCAGCCCCAGCATTTT. It yields the protein CASSPGQGSNQPQHF. Filled out from reference TRBV5-1 and TRBJ1-5, the complete variable domain reads KAGVTQTPRYLIKTRGQQVTLSCSPISGHRSVSWYQQTPGQGLQFLFEYFSETQRNKGNFPGRFSGRQFSNSRSEMNVSTLELGDSALYLCASSPGQGSNQPQHFGDGTRLSIL.

The CDR3 DNA follows: TGTGCCAGCAGCTTAGCGCACCGCGCCGGGGAGCTGTTTTTT. This gives the protein CASSLAHRAGELFF. The chain carries TRBV7-9 and TRBJ2-2; unclear D gene. The CDR3 length is 14 residues. The V gene's germline CDR1 is SEHNR and CDR2 FQNEAQ (reference sequence). Trimming pared 0 bases from V and 6 bases from J, leaving 8 bases between. Looking up the rest from reference TRBV7-9 and TRBJ2-2 gives the full variable domain: DTGVSQNPRHKITKRGQNVTFRCDPISEHNRLYWYRQTLGQGPEFLTYFQNEAQLEKSRLLSDRFSAERPKGSFSTLEIQRTEQGDSAMYLCASSLAHRAGELFFGEGSRLTVL.

The chain combines TRBV10-3 with TRBJ2-7; D might be TRBD2 (7 bases). Germline values: CDR1 ENHRY, CDR2 SYGVKD. Trimming removed 3 bases at V and 5 bases at J, with 11 bases between. The CDR3 sequence is 13 residues long. This chain's CDR3 is CAISEKGGDEQYF. The CDR3, as DNA: TGTGCCATCAGTGAAAAGGGGGGGGACGAGCAGTACTTC.

The chain joins TRBV4-3 to TRBJ1-4, with 7 bases identical to TRBD1. The V gene end was trimmed by 0 bases and the J gene end by 7 bases; junction bases not matched to a gene: 5. This CDR3 is built from 15 residues. Germline V lookup: CDR1 LGHNA, CDR2 YSLEER. CDR3 in DNA: TGCGCCAGCAGCCAAGAACTTGGGGACAGTGAAAAACTGTTTTTT. This translates into CASSQELGDSEKLFF.

This clone was seen just once. The chain recombines TRBV7-9 with TRBJ2-2; TRBD1 matches 9 bases. The trim removed 5 bases at V and 5 bases at J, leaving 9 bases unmatched. Germline CDR1 is SEHNR and CDR2 is FQNEAQ (reference sequence). The length of the CDR3 is 16 residues. CDR3: CASSADRGVKTGELFF. Written as DNA, the CDR3 is TGTGCCAGCAGCGCAGACAGGGGGGTAAAAACCGGGGAGCTGTTTTTT.

The rearrangement links TRBV5-1 to TRBJ1-2; 7 nucleotides align to TRBD1. The CDR3 is 15 residues long. Germline CDR1 and CDR2: SGHRS and YFSETQ. The ends lost 3 bases at V and 4 bases at J; junction bases unmatched: 9. The CDR3 region is CASSSTGVGGYGYTF. The DNA of the CDR3 is TGCGCCAGCAGCTCAACAGGGGTCGGGGGCTATGGCTACACCTTC.

This chain uses TRBV12-5 with TRBJ1-2, with D unresolved. CDR3 length equals 13 residues. From germline, CDR1 is LGHNT and CDR2 FRNRAP. V dropped 0 bases and J dropped 4 bases, with 6 bases sitting between them. CDR3 DNA: TGTGCTAGTGGTTTGGTTAACAGCTATGGCTACACCTTC. It codes for CASGLVNSYGYTF.

The genes are TRBV7-2 and TRBJ2-5; D is ambiguous. The CDR3 extends over 13 amino acids. V was clipped by 1 base and J by 5 bases, with 8 bases between them. Per the germline V gene, CDR1 is SGHTA and CDR2 is FQGNSA. CDR3: CASSLGSTETQYF. CDR3 DNA sequence: TGTGCCAGCAGCTTAGGTAGCACGGAGACCCAGTACTTC. Variable domain in full (rest from reference TRBV7-2 and TRBJ2-5): GAGVSQSPSNKVTEKGKDVELRCDPISGHTALYWYRQSLGQGLEFLIYFQGNSAPDKSGLPSDRFSAERTGGSVSTLTIQRTQQEDSAVYLCASSLGSTETQYFGPGTRLLVL.

The chain couples TRBV9 to TRBJ2-2, with TRBD2 as a possible D gene (7 bases). CDR3 size: 17 residues. CDR1 and CDR2 from the germline V gene are SGDLS and YYNGEE. V lost 3 bases and J lost 1, with 16 bases in between. The CDR3 region has the DNA TGTGCCAGCAGCGCCCGGGCGCGGGGGCTGAACACCGGGGAGCTGTTTTTT. Translated: CASSARARGLNTGELFF. The full variable domain, rest sourced from reference TRBV9 and TRBJ2-2, is DSGVTQTPKHLITATGQRVTLRCSPRSGDLSVYWYQQSLDQGLQFLIQYYNGEERAKGNILERFSAQQFPDLHSELNLSSLELGDSALYFCASSARARGLNTGELFFGEGSRLTVL.

The chain is built from TRBV5-4 and TRBJ2-1; TRBD1 agrees at 9 bases. CDR1 SGHNT and CDR2 YYREEE come from the germline V gene (reference sequence). The V gene end was trimmed by 4 bases and the J gene end by 5 bases; junction bases not matched to a gene: 7. The CDR3 runs 15 residues. The CDR3 sequence: CASSPGDRDDNEQFF. The CDR3, as DNA: TGTGCCAGCAGCCCCGGGGACAGGGACGACAATGAGCAGTTCTTC.

The V gene is TRBV9, the J gene TRBJ1-6; D is perhaps TRBD1 (5 bases). Trimming pared 3 bases from V and 0 bases from J, leaving 10 bases between. CDR1 and CDR2 (germline): SGDLS, YYNGEE. This CDR3 has 16 residues. In DNA form, the CDR3 reads TGTGCCAGCAGCGAAAGACAGAGCTCCTATAATTCACCCCTCCACTTT. This codes for CASSERQSSYNSPLHF. The variable domain in full, completed from reference TRBV9 and TRBJ1-6, reads DSGVTQTPKHLITATGQRVTLRCSPRSGDLSVYWYQQSLDQGLQFLIQYYNGEERAKGNILERFSAQQFPDLHSELNLSSLELGDSALYFCASSERQSSYNSPLHFGNGTRLTVT.

This clone was found once. The gene calls are TRBV7-8 and TRBJ2-2; no clear D gene. CDR1 is SGHVS and CDR2 is FQNEAQ in the germline V gene. The ends were cut back, 0 bases at V and 4 bases at J, with 9 bases in the middle. CDR3 length: 15 residues. This CDR3 is CASSLARQRTGELFF. The CDR3 bases are TGTGCCAGCAGCTTAGCTCGGCAGCGCACCGGGGAGCTGTTTTTT.

The chain recombines TRBV15 with TRBJ1-4; D call uncertain. Looked up from germline, CDR1 is LNHNV and CDR2 is YYDKDF (reference sequence). Trimming pared 0 bases from V and 4 bases from J, leaving 9 bases between. The CDR3 consists of 15 residues. Here the CDR3 DNA reads TGTGCCACCAGCAGAGACGGGGTTGTTAATGAAAAACTGTTTTTT. It translates to CATSRDGVVNEKLFF.

The chain carries TRBV4-1 and TRBJ2-7, with TRBD2 matching 10 bases. The trim removed 2 bases at V and 1 base at J, leaving 5 bases unmatched. The germline V gene has CDR1 MGHRA and CDR2 YSYEKL. There are 16 residues in the CDR3. The CDR3 DNA reads TGCGCCAGCAGCCAACCCACTAGCGGGAAGTCCTACGAGCAGTACTTC. Residues: CASSQPTSGKSYEQYF.

The chain employs TRBV4-2 and TRBJ1-1, with 10 bases fitting TRBD1. V shed 4 bases and J 7 bases; nucleotides not matched to a gene: 3. This CDR3 comprises 13 residues. In germline, CDR1 is LGHNA, CDR2 YNFKEQ. The DNA for the CDR3 is TGTGCCAGCAGCCCCCGGGACAGGGGTGAAGCTTTCTTT. As protein: CASSPRDRGEAFF.

J is TRBJ2-1 and V is TRBV15; D is undetermined. Germline V gene data show CDR1 as LNHNV and CDR2 as YYDKDF (reference sequence). The CDR3 runs 13 residues. Deletions cut 0 bases from V and 5 bases from J, with 5 bases between. The CDR3 reads CATSRDPNNEQFF. For the CDR3, the DNA is TGTGCCACCAGCAGAGATCCCAACAATGAGCAGTTCTTC.

A note on this clone: The germline gene is not matched at one end of the junction; a read error may be the cause. The chain uses TRBV12-3 or TRBV12-4 and TRBJ1-1; D not certain. The CDR3 totals 12 residues. The CDR3 DNA reads TGTGCCAGCAGTTTAGGGGGAGTCAACCGACTATTT. Translating gives CASSLGGVNRLF.

J is TRBJ2-4 and V is TRBV9; D unresolved. V gave up 1 base and J gave up 1 base, with 15 bases separating them. Germline V gene data show CDR1 as SGDLS and CDR2 as YYNGEE. This CDR3 is built from 17 residues. In nucleotides, the CDR3 is TGTGCCAGCAGCGTAAAGTTCCACCTCGGGGCCAAAAACATTCAGTACTTC. Translating gives CASSVKFHLGAKNIQYF.

This chain links TRBV2 with TRBJ1-5, with TRBD1 as a possible D gene (6 bases). CDR3 length equals 14 residues. The V end lost 4 bases, the J end lost 5 bases, and 12 bases lay between the germline ends. CDR1 SNHLY and CDR2 FYNNEI come from the germline V gene. CDR3 protein: CASSVRGKDQPQHF. Written as DNA, the CDR3 is TGTGCCAGCAGTGTTAGGGGGAAGGATCAGCCCCAGCATTTT.

The J gene is TRBJ2-3, the V gene TRBV28; a weak D match, TRBD2 (5 bases). Looked up from germline, CDR1 is MDHEN and CDR2 is SYDVKM. CDR3 length: 15 residues. The V end lost 3 bases, the J end lost 3 bases, and 13 bases lay between the germline ends. The chain's CDR3 is CASSLVRGRTDTQYF. The DNA of the CDR3 is TGTGCCAGCAGTTTGGTTCGGGGTAGGACAGATACGCAGTATTTT.

This chain uses TRBV7-6 with TRBJ2-5, with D tentatively TRBD2 (6 bases). Germline values: CDR1 SGHVS, CDR2 FNYEAQ. Trimming pared 1 base from V and 4 bases from J, leaving 13 bases between. This CDR3 comprises 15 residues. CDR3 bases: TGTGCCAGCAGCTTAGTGGTCGGGACTCTAGAGACCCAGTACTTC. Its translation is CASSLVVGTLETQYF. The variable domain in full, completed from reference TRBV7-6 and TRBJ2-5, reads GAGVSQSPRYKVTKRGQDVALRCDPISGHVSLYWYRQALGQGPEFLTYFNYEAQQDKSGLPNDRFSAERPEGSISTLTIQRTEQRDSAMYRCASSLVVGTLETQYFGPGTRLLVL.

This clone was picked up one time. Written as DNA, the CDR3 is TGTGCCAGCAGGGACAGGGTCTATGGCTACACCTTC. It is translated as CASRDRVYGYTF. The chain links TRBV6-5 to TRBJ1-2, with 8 positions matching TRBD1. The CDR3 totals 12 residues. Germline CDR1 reads MNHEY; CDR2 reads SVGAGI. V lost 6 bases, J lost 4 bases, and 1 base stayed unmatched.

The chain combines TRBV9 with TRBJ2-5; maybe TRBD2 (5 bases). Per the germline V gene, CDR1 is SGDLS and CDR2 is YYNGEE. V was clipped by 0 bases and J by 2 bases, with 11 bases between them. There are 15 residues in the CDR3. Here the CDR3 reads CASSVGPSLQETQYF. For the CDR3, the DNA is TGTGCCAGCAGCGTAGGACCTAGCCTGCAAGAGACCCAGTACTTC.

The chain is built from TRBV7-2 and TRBJ1-5, with a tentative D call TRBD1 (6 bases). The length of the CDR3 is 15 residues. V was cut by 1 base and J by 3 bases, with 10 bases left in between. Germline loops: CDR1 SGHTA, CDR2 FQGNSA. The DNA of the CDR3 is TGTGCCAGCAGCTTAGGCACAGGGTCCAATCAGCCCCAGCATTTT. The encoded protein is CASSLGTGSNQPQHF.

The sample holds a few counts of this clone. J is TRBJ1-1 and V is TRBV7-9, with 9 bases fitting TRBD1. CDR1 is SEHNR and CDR2 is FQNEAQ in the germline V gene (reference sequence). With V trimmed by 7 bases and J by 1 base, 7 bases remained unmatched. The CDR3 loop spans 15 amino acids. CDR3 DNA sequence: TGTGCCAGCATTCGACAGGGGGGTTCGAACACTGAAGCTTTCTTT. Encoded protein: CASIRQGGSNTEAFF.